Below, one TCR beta chain is given with its context. There is no known antigen for this receptor. No base quality values were provided; no much bigger clone lies one nucleotide off. This record comes from a study of control samples from healthy donors and cancer patients (dated by TCRdb to the early 2020s). Libraries were constructed by the immunoSEQ multiplex PCR assay. Held by TCRdb, this immuneACCESS table contains in-frame sequences only and omits some clones. Under half of the omission traces to an unresolved V gene where checked; the cause of the rest is unknown. The table for this sample lists 170,000 or so clones; approximately 92% of them were counted only once. About 1.5% of the sample goes to the ten largest clones. The germline V gene (reference sequence) gives CDR1 as SGHKS and CDR2 as YYEKEE. Reading from cysteine to phenylalanine, the CDR3 counts 13 amino acids. Of the read, only the CDR3 DNA is kept; its 39 bases are in frame from base 1. Trimming at the junction amounts to 0 bases on V and 2 bases on J, and the germline ends lie 5 bases apart.

The clonotype originates from a man aged 18 to 29 in good health. The sequencing sample was made of blood. The sequence is built from TRBV5-5 and TRBJ2-5; no D segment can be confidently identified. DNA sequence: TGTGCCAGCAGCTTGGGGCGGCAAGAGACCCAGTACTTC. Its translation is CASSLGRQETQYF.